Sequencing of this T cell receptor (beta chain) was carried out in a study of molecular identifiers for immune sequencing clone quantification. The V and J ends lost 0 bases and 3 bases respectively, with 9 bases between them. CDR3 length equals 15 residues. Germline V gene lookup returns CDR1 SGHRS and CDR2 YFSETQ. TCRdb passed the PCR reads through MiXCR, listing each CDR3 protein once. The sample carries about 630,000 distinct CDR3 sequences, over 25% recorded once. The sequence was obtained from a human donor in good health. Some libraries in this study had Jurkat cell RNA spiked in. Sequencing was carried out using naive CD8+ T cells from blood, with Jurkat cell RNA spiked in. Subset reported: FACS-sorted CD8+CD4-CCR7+CD45RA+ naive T cells. The chain has TRBV5-1 and TRBJ2-2; D call uncertain. The CDR3 loop is CASSLGDTHTGELFF. In DNA, the CDR3 is TGCGCCAGCAGCTTGGGCGACACCCACACCGGGGAGCTGTTTTTT. Looking up the rest from reference TRBV5-1 and TRBJ2-2 gives the full variable domain: KAGVTQTPRYLIKTRGQQVTLSCSPISGHRSVSWYQQTPGQGLQFLFEYFSETQRNKGNFPGRFSGRQFSNSRSEMNVSTLELGDSALYLCASSLGDTHTGELFFGEGSRLTVL.